This note documents a single TCR beta chain sequence. Sequencing used immunoSEQ multiplex PCR; TCRdb keeps in-frame clones, though not all of them. The sample includes 42,000 or so clones, 85% to 90% of them seen just once. Germline CDR1 SGHDN, CDR2 FVKESK. This CDR3 comprises 15 residues. J lost 8 bases, V lost 0 bases, and 6 bases had no gene match. This entry belongs to a study of OX40 agonist ivuxolimab in advanced cancers. The chain has TRBV14 and TRBJ1-4, with 7 bases that match TRBD1. The source of this sequence is an adult with an advanced solid tumor such as melanoma, head and neck, liver or kidney cancer. The specimen comprised CD4+ or CD8+ T cells sorted from blood, sampled in a trial of the OX40 agonist ivuxolimab. CDR3 sequence (DNA): TGTGCCAGCAGCCAAGATGCAGGGGGTGGAGAAAAACTGTTTTTT. It encodes CASSQDAGGGEKLFF.